These 23 T cell receptor beta chains were all obtained from the same sample, sequenced in a study of identical twins. TCRdb called the 5' RACE reads again in MiXCR, with one record for every CDR3 protein. The data hold roughly 720,000 distinct CDR3 sequences, with roughly 20% observed a single time. This same sample was also taken into another study, of T cells expressing NK-cell markers.

The sequencing input was PBMCs. The receptors were gathered from a woman under 30 in good health.

This chain links TRBV7-9 with TRBJ2-7; no reliable D call. This CDR3 contains 14 residues. Per germline, CDR1 SEHNR and CDR2 FQNEAQ (reference sequence). The ends were cut back, 7 bases at V and 2 bases at J, with 15 bases in the middle. The CDR3 nucleotides are TGTGCCAGCACCCGGTACGCAGGAGCCTACGAGCAGTACTTC. Translation gives CASTRYAGAYEQYF. The entire variable domain, with the rest obtained from reference TRBV7-9 and TRBJ2-7, is as follows: DTGVSQNPRHKITKRGQNVTFRCDPISEHNRLYWYRQTLGQGPEFLTYFQNEAQLEKSRLLSDRFSAERPKGSFSTLEIQRTEQGDSAMYLCASTRYAGAYEQYFGPGTRLTVT.

This clonotype has just a few counts. This CDR3 reads CASRGEGTPLTDTQYF. The CDR3 region has the DNA TGCGCCAGCAGGGGCGAAGGGACCCCCCTCACAGATACGCAGTATTTT. This rearrangement joins TRBV10-2 to TRBJ2-3; either TRBD1 or TRBD2 may fit D (5 bases each). This CDR3 has 16 residues. The germline V gene encodes CDR1 WSHSY and CDR2 SAAADI. Trimming took 6 bases from V and 2 from J, leaving 18 bases between them.

The rearrangement links TRBV20-1 to TRBJ2-7; D is tentatively TRBD1 or TRBD2 (7 bases each). CDR3 length equals 15 residues. CDR1 DFQATT and CDR2 SNEGSKA come from the germline V gene (reference sequence). Trimming left V 1 base short and J 2 bases short, with 15 bases between. This chain's CDR3 is CSARGGGGGTYEQYF. The CDR3 DNA follows: TGCAGTGCTAGAGGAGGGGGCGGGGGAACCTACGAGCAGTACTTC.

This clonotype was detected only a few times. The chain uses TRBV12-3 or TRBV12-4 and TRBJ1-5; D uncertain. Trimming left V 6 bases short and J 3 bases short, with 12 bases between. CDR3 length: 14 residues. CDR3 in amino acids: CASSRRRDNQPQHF. The DNA of the CDR3 is TGTGCCAGCAGCCGAAGACGGGACAATCAGCCCCAGCATTTT.

This clonotype was counted between two and nine times. The chain combines TRBV10-3 with TRBJ2-3, with D possibly matching TRBD2 (6 bases). V was cut by 2 bases and J by 0 bases, with 9 bases left in between. The CDR3 consists of 15 residues. From germline, CDR1 is ENHRY and CDR2 SYGVKD. The CDR3 DNA sequence: TGTGCCATCAGTGAGAGAAGCGGGAGCACAGATACGCAGTATTTT. Translating gives CAISERSGSTDTQYF.

This clonotype was found a few times. This chain links TRBV11-1 with TRBJ2-2, with 8 positions matching TRBD2. This CDR3 region has 19 residues. The germline V gene encodes CDR1 SGHAT and CDR2 FQDESV (reference sequence). V lost 2 bases, J lost 2 bases, and 13 bases stayed unmatched. As DNA, the CDR3 is TGTGCCAGCAGCTTATGGCGGGGGGCGTCGTCCGCAAACACCGGGGAGCTGTTTTTT. Amino acid sequence: CASSLWRGASSANTGELFF.

The chain has TRBV5-6 and TRBJ2-7; TRBD2 is a possible D gene (6 bases). Trimming left V 0 bases short and J 9 bases short, with 7 bases between. Germline V gene lookup returns CDR1 SGHDT and CDR2 YYEEEE. This CDR3 has 11 amino acids. CDR3 coding DNA: TGTGCCAGCAGCTTGGGCGGGGTGCAGTACTTC. Its protein is CASSLGGVQYF. Combining the CDR3 with reference TRBV5-6 and TRBJ2-7 gives the whole variable domain DAGVTQSPTHLIKTRGQQVTLRCSPKSGHDTVSWYQQALGQGPQFIFQYYEEEERQRGNFPDRFSGHQFPNYSSELNVNALLLGDSALYLCASSLGGVQYFGPGTRLTVT.

This chain uses TRBV19 with TRBJ1-1, with 7 bases lining up with TRBD1. Trimming cost V 6 bases and J 4 bases; bases outside gene matches: 5. CDR1 and CDR2 (germline): LNHDA, SQIVND (reference sequence). The CDR3 extends over 13 amino acids. The chain's CDR3 is CASRTGAGTEAFF. In DNA form, the CDR3 reads TGTGCCAGTAGAACAGGGGCCGGCACTGAAGCTTTCTTT.

V usage is TRBV5-5 and J usage is TRBJ1-1, with D uncertain. Germline V gene lookup returns CDR1 SGHKS and CDR2 YYEKEE (reference sequence). CDR3 length equals 13 residues. Trimming shortened V by 2 bases and J by 3 bases, and 8 bases separated the two germline ends. The CDR3 reads CASSLFEDTEAFF. The CDR3 bases are TGTGCCAGCAGCTTATTTGAGGACACTGAAGCTTTCTTT.

This sequence joins TRBV4-2 and TRBJ2-1, with TRBD1 identical over 7 bases. Per germline, CDR1 LGHNA and CDR2 YNFKEQ. The V segment lost 6 bases and the J segment 3 bases; nucleotides outside the gene matches: 8. The CDR3 sequence is 15 residues long. This CDR3 is CASSGDSLLYNEQFF. In nucleotides, the CDR3 is TGTGCCAGCAGTGGGGACAGCCTTCTCTACAATGAGCAGTTCTTC.

A few counts support this clonotype. In DNA form, the CDR3 reads TGTGCCAGCAGCCCCCTCCCGGGACAGGGTGTCTATGGCTACACCTTC. This codes for CASSPLPGQGVYGYTF. The gene calls are TRBV7-9 and TRBJ1-2; the match to TRBD1 covers 9 bases. Germline V gives CDR1 SEHNR, CDR2 FQNEAQ (reference sequence). V trimming: 5 bases; J trimming: 4 bases; junction bases outside the gene matches: 11. This CDR3 spans 16 amino acids. The whole variable domain, remainder taken from reference TRBV7-9 and TRBJ1-2, is DTGVSQNPRHKITKRGQNVTFRCDPISEHNRLYWYRQTLGQGPEFLTYFQNEAQLEKSRLLSDRFSAERPKGSFSTLEIQRTEQGDSAMYLCASSPLPGQGVYGYTFGSGTRLTVV.

The V gene is TRBV12-3 or TRBV12-4, the J gene TRBJ2-7; D remains unclear. The CDR3 loop spans 14 amino acids. V was shortened by 3 bases and J by 3 bases, with 12 bases between the two germline ends. The CDR3 nucleotides are TGTGCCAGCAGTTTGCGAATGCGGCTCTACGAGCAGTACTTC. Protein: CASSLRMRLYEQYF.

In its sample, this clonotype was seen many times. The chain employs TRBV10-3 and TRBJ2-1; TRBD1 matches 9 bases. The CDR3 consists of 15 residues. The junction had 8 bases not matched to a gene; V was cut back by 10 bases and J by 1 base. Germline loops: CDR1 ENHRY, CDR2 SYGVKD. CDR3 DNA sequence: TGTGCCAGCTACCCGGGACAGGGATCCTACAATGAGCAGTTCTTC. It translates to CASYPGQGSYNEQFF.

This clonotype has only a few counts. The chain combines TRBV20-1 with TRBJ2-1, with TRBD2 identical over 10 bases. The trim removed 5 bases at V and 5 bases at J, leaving 9 bases unmatched. Per germline, CDR1 DFQATT and CDR2 SNEGSKA (reference sequence). The CDR3 has 15 residues. As DNA, the CDR3 is TGCAGTGCTTCCGAAGCGGGGGGGAAAAACAATGAGCAGTTCTTC. It is translated as CSASEAGGKNNEQFF.

V usage is TRBV10-2 and J usage is TRBJ1-5; D not certain. In germline, CDR1 is WSHSY, CDR2 SAAADI. The CDR3 is 12 amino acids. V was pared by 6 bases and J by 2 bases, with 5 bases between. CDR3 bases: TGCGCCAGCAGGGATGGCAATCAGCCCCAGCATTTT. It specifies CASRDGNQPQHF.

The J gene is TRBJ1-1, the V gene TRBV30; D uncertain. This CDR3 region has 13 residues. The germline V gene has CDR1 GTSNPN and CDR2 SVGIG (reference sequence). Trimming left V 1 base short and J 4 bases short, with 10 bases between. CDR3 nucleotides: TGTGCCTGGAGTGGGGTTTTTCGCACTGAAGCTTTCTTT. It yields the protein CAWSGVFRTEAFF.

V usage is TRBV20-1 and J usage is TRBJ2-7, with TRBD2 matching 7 bases. The CDR3 contains 15 residues. CDR1 is DFQATT, CDR2 SNEGSKA, per germline (reference sequence). Losses at the gene ends were 0 bases for V and 2 bases for J; bases not matched to a gene: 7. The CDR3 is CSARDSRGGAYEQYF. The CDR3 bases are TGCAGTGCTAGAGATTCCCGGGGAGGGGCCTACGAGCAGTACTTC.

The J gene is TRBJ2-3, the V gene TRBV5-1, with D maybe TRBD1 (6 bases). The V and J ends lost 2 bases and 0 bases respectively, with 13 bases between them. This CDR3 is built from 16 residues. Germline V gene lookup returns CDR1 SGHRS and CDR2 YFSETQ. The CDR3 protein is CASSLQDRLSTDTQYF. The CDR3, as DNA: TGCGCCAGCAGCTTACAGGACAGACTTAGCACAGATACGCAGTATTTT.

The chain has TRBV5-1 and TRBJ2-1; possible D gene TRBD1, 6 bases. CDR1 is SGHRS, CDR2 YFSETQ, per germline. V was clipped by 4 bases and J by 6 bases, with 14 bases between them. The CDR3 runs to 14 residues. The CDR3 coding sequence is TGCGCCAGCAGCCCGAGAGGACAGCCCAATGAGCAGTTCTTC. Protein product: CASSPRGQPNEQFF.

This clonotype has only a few counts. This chain uses TRBV2 with TRBJ2-1; TRBD2 might be the D (6 bases). Trimming took off 6 bases at V and 14 bases at J, with 26 bases between the two ends. In germline, CDR1 is SNHLY, CDR2 FYNNEI. The CDR3 sequence is 15 residues long. In nucleotides, the CDR3 is TGTGCCAGCAGAGAAATCGGGACCCCACAGTGGGGGGAGTTCTTC. It encodes CASREIGTPQWGEFF.

The V call is TRBV5-1, the J call TRBJ2-1, with 13 bases aligning to TRBD2. Germline V CDR1 and CDR2: SGHRS, YFSETQ. There are 18 residues in the CDR3. Trimming at V came to 0 bases and at J to 7 bases, leaving 10 bases not matched to a gene. CDR3 sequence: CASSLGLAGGPAGNEQFF. In DNA form, the CDR3 reads TGCGCCAGCAGCTTGGGACTAGCGGGGGGCCCCGCGGGGAATGAGCAGTTCTTC.

A few counts support this clonotype. The chain has TRBV10-1 and TRBJ2-3; 8 nucleotides agree with TRBD1. The CDR3 is 15 residues long. Germline CDR1 and CDR2: WNHNN and SYGVQD (reference sequence). J lost 1 base, V lost 6 bases, and 6 bases had no gene match. The CDR3 DNA follows: TGCGCCAGCAGCGCCGGGACAGGCCGCACAGATACGCAGTATTTT. This gives the protein CASSAGTGRTDTQYF.

This clonotype was observed a few times. The gene calls are TRBV20-1 and TRBJ1-1, with 7 positions matching TRBD1. Germline trimming cut 5 bases from V and 1 base from J; bases unmatched to any gene: 7. The germline gives CDR1 DFQATT, CDR2 SNEGSKA (reference sequence). The CDR3 spans 14 residues. Written as DNA, the CDR3 is TGCAGTGCTGCCCGGGGACAGACGAACACTGAAGCTTTCTTT. Encoded protein: CSAARGQTNTEAFF.